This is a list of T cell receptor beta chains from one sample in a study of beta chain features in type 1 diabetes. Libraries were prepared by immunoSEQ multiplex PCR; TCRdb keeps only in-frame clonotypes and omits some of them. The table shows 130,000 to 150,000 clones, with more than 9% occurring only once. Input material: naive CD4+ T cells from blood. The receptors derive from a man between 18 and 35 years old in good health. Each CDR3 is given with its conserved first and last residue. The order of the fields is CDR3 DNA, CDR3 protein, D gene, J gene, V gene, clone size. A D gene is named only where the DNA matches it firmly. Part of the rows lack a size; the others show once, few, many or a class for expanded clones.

CDR3 DNA: TGTGCCAGCAGTCTTCGAGCGTATGGCTACACCTTC
CDR3 protein: CASSLRAYGYTF
D gene: NA
J gene: TRBJ1-2
V gene: TRBV28
clone size: few

CDR3 DNA: TGTGCCACCAGCAGGGGCGGGGGGGGAACCGGGGAGCTGTTTTTT
CDR3 protein: CATSRGGGGTGELFF
D gene: TRBD2
J gene: TRBJ2-2
V gene: TRBV6-6
clone size: few

CDR3 DNA: TGTGCCAGCAGCCAAGATGACAGGAACAATCAGCCCCAGCATTTT
CDR3 protein: CASSQDDRNNQPQHF
D gene: NA
J gene: TRBJ1-5
V gene: TRBV5-4
clone size: NA

CDR3 DNA: TGCGCCAGCAGCCGCTGGAGACAAGAGACCCAGTACTTC
CDR3 protein: CASSRWRQETQYF
D gene: NA
J gene: TRBJ2-5
V gene: TRBV4-3
clone size: many

CDR3 DNA: TGTGCCAGCAGCCAGGGGAGTGAAAAACTGTTTTTT
CDR3 protein: CASSQGSEKLFF
D gene: NA
J gene: TRBJ1-4
V gene: TRBV28
clone size: NA

CDR3 DNA: TGCGCCAGCAGCCAAGACGTCCCCTCTGGGGCCAACGTCCTGACTTTC
CDR3 protein: CASSQDVPSGANVLTF
D gene: NA
J gene: TRBJ2-6
V gene: TRBV4-1
clone size: few

CDR3 DNA: TGTGCCAGCAGTGAAGAGGGCAGTCTAGGAGGGGGCTACACCTTC
CDR3 protein: CASSEEGSLGGGYTF
D gene: NA
J gene: TRBJ1-2
V gene: TRBV2
clone size: NA

CDR3 DNA: TGCAGCGTTGAGAAGGACACACGGACGTATGGCTACACCTTC
CDR3 protein: CSVEKDTRTYGYTF
D gene: NA
J gene: TRBJ1-2
V gene: TRBV29-1
clone size: NA

CDR3 DNA: TGCAGTGTACCCAGTACAGATACGCAGTATTTT
CDR3 protein: CSVPSTDTQYF
D gene: NA
J gene: TRBJ2-3
V gene: TRBV20-1
clone size: few

CDR3 DNA: TGTGCCAGCAGCTTGCCCCGGGACAGGGGCCGCACAGATACGCAGTATTTT
CDR3 protein: CASSLPRDRGRTDTQYF
D gene: TRBD1
J gene: TRBJ2-3
V gene: TRBV5-4
clone size: NA

CDR3 DNA: TGCGCCAGCAGCTTGTCGCCCATGAGCGGGGAGCTGTTTTTT
CDR3 protein: CASSLSPMSGELFF
D gene: NA
J gene: TRBJ2-2
V gene: TRBV5-1
clone size: NA

CDR3 DNA: TGTGCCAGCTGGCTAGCGGGGGATTCCTACGAGCAGTACTTC
CDR3 protein: CASWLAGDSYEQYF
D gene: TRBD2
J gene: TRBJ2-7
V gene: TRBV6-1
clone size: few

CDR3 DNA: TGTGCCATCAGGGACACAGGGGGCGACACAGATACGCAGTATTTT
CDR3 protein: CAIRDTGGDTDTQYF
D gene: TRBD1
J gene: TRBJ2-3
V gene: TRBV10-3
clone size: many

CDR3 DNA: TGTGCCAGCAGCTTAGTTCGCAATGAGCAGTTCTTC
CDR3 protein: CASSLVRNEQFF
D gene: NA
J gene: TRBJ2-1
V gene: TRBV7-2
clone size: many

CDR3 DNA: TGTGCCAGCACCCTCGTCGGGGGGGATAACTATGGCTACACCTTC
CDR3 protein: CASTLVGGDNYGYTF
D gene: NA
J gene: TRBJ1-2
V gene: TRBV6-6
clone size: NA

CDR3 DNA: TGTGCCAGCAGCTTAGCGACAAACTACGAGCAGTACTTC
CDR3 protein: CASSLATNYEQYF
D gene: NA
J gene: TRBJ2-7
V gene: TRBV7-6
clone size: few

CDR3 DNA: TGTGCCAGCAGCTCCGGACTAGCGGGGGGTTTTTACAATGAGCAGTTCTTC
CDR3 protein: CASSSGLAGGFYNEQFF
D gene: TRBD2
J gene: TRBJ2-1
V gene: TRBV7-3
clone size: NA

CDR3 DNA: TGCGCCAGCAGCCTCAGTGGGGGGGTCACAGATACGCAGTATTTT
CDR3 protein: CASSLSGGVTDTQYF
D gene: TRBD2
J gene: TRBJ2-3
V gene: TRBV4-1
clone size: few

CDR3 DNA: TGTGCCAGCAGTTATCATTTTTTCGGGTCGCAAGAGACCCAGTACTTC
CDR3 protein: CASSYHFFGSQETQYF
D gene: NA
J gene: TRBJ2-5
V gene: TRBV6-5
clone size: few

CDR3 DNA: TGTGCCAGCAGCCTTTACATGAACACTGAAGCTTTCTTT
CDR3 protein: CASSLYMNTEAFF
D gene: NA
J gene: TRBJ1-1
V gene: TRBV14
clone size: few

CDR3 DNA: TGTGCCAGCAGCCCAGGGACAGGGGTTTACGAGCAGTACTTC
CDR3 protein: CASSPGTGVYEQYF
D gene: TRBD1
J gene: TRBJ2-7
V gene: TRBV9
clone size: few

CDR3 DNA: TGTGCCAGCAGGCGGGGACAGGATGGTCTCTACGAGCAGTACTTC
CDR3 protein: CASRRGQDGLYEQYF
D gene: TRBD1
J gene: TRBJ2-7
V gene: TRBV6-5
clone size: NA

CDR3 DNA: TGTGCCAGCAGCTTTAGGCAGGGGCCCCACGAGCAGTACTTC
CDR3 protein: CASSFRQGPHEQYF
D gene: NA
J gene: TRBJ2-7
V gene: TRBV11-2
clone size: NA

CDR3 DNA: TGTGCCAGCAGCCCCCTGGGGGGGTTCCACATCGGCTACACCTTC
CDR3 protein: CASSPLGGFHIGYTF
D gene: NA
J gene: TRBJ1-2
V gene: TRBV7-3
clone size: NA

CDR3 DNA: TGTGCCAGCAGTTCCCACACGTTAAGCAATCAGCCCCAGCATTTT
CDR3 protein: CASSSHTLSNQPQHF
D gene: NA
J gene: TRBJ1-5
V gene: TRBV6-5
clone size: NA

CDR3 DNA: TGCGCCAGCAGCCAATACCTAACCGGGGAGCTGTTTTTT
CDR3 protein: CASSQYLTGELFF
D gene: NA
J gene: TRBJ2-2
V gene: TRBV4-3
clone size: few

CDR3 DNA: TGTGCCAGCAGCCAAGATACGAGGCGGGGGCGCACAGATACGCAGTATTTT
CDR3 protein: CASSQDTRRGRTDTQYF
D gene: NA
J gene: TRBJ2-3
V gene: TRBV14
clone size: NA

CDR3 DNA: TGCGCCAGCAGCTCCGTGACTAGCGGGGGGGCCAATGAGCAGTTCTTC
CDR3 protein: CASSSVTSGGANEQFF
D gene: TRBD2
J gene: TRBJ2-1
V gene: TRBV5-1
clone size: NA

CDR3 DNA: TGTGCCAGCAGTCCAACAGGGTTCTCTGGAAACACCATATATTTT
CDR3 protein: CASSPTGFSGNTIYF
D gene: NA
J gene: TRBJ1-3
V gene: TRBV9
clone size: NA

CDR3 DNA: TGCGCCAGCAGCTTGGATGCGGGGGCGACCTATGGCTACACCTTC
CDR3 protein: CASSLDAGATYGYTF
D gene: NA
J gene: TRBJ1-2
V gene: TRBV5-1
clone size: few

CDR3 DNA: TGTGCCATCAGCCTAACAGGGGAGTGGAACTATGGCTACACCTTC
CDR3 protein: CAISLTGEWNYGYTF
D gene: TRBD1
J gene: TRBJ1-2
V gene: TRBV10-3
clone size: few

CDR3 DNA: TGCAGCGGCGGGGGGCGTTACGAGCAGTACTTC
CDR3 protein: CSGGGRYEQYF
D gene: TRBD2
J gene: TRBJ2-7
V gene: TRBV29-1
clone size: many

CDR3 DNA: TGTGCCAGCAGTTCCCCAGGGGATTGGGATCAGCCCCAGCATTTT
CDR3 protein: CASSSPGDWDQPQHF
D gene: NA
J gene: TRBJ1-5
V gene: TRBV27
clone size: NA

CDR3 DNA: TGTGCCAGCAGCTTTGGACAGGGAGGCGATCAGCCCCAGCATTTT
CDR3 protein: CASSFGQGGDQPQHF
D gene: TRBD1
J gene: TRBJ1-5
V gene: TRBV27
clone size: NA

CDR3 DNA: TGTGCCAGCAGCGTAGAAATCACGGGTTTGCCCGGGGAGCTGTTTTTT
CDR3 protein: CASSVEITGLPGELFF
D gene: NA
J gene: TRBJ2-2
V gene: TRBV9
clone size: NA

CDR3 DNA: TGTGCCAGCTCACCACAGGGGGGGACGGAGAACACTGAAGCTTTCTTT
CDR3 protein: CASSPQGGTENTEAFF
D gene: NA
J gene: TRBJ1-1
V gene: TRBV18
clone size: once

CDR3 DNA: TGTGCCAGCAGCGAGACAGGGAATGGGGCCGGGGAGCTGTTTTTT
CDR3 protein: CASSETGNGAGELFF
D gene: TRBD1
J gene: TRBJ2-2
V gene: TRBV9
clone size: few

CDR3 DNA: TGTGCCAGCACCAGACTAGCGGGGGGCTACAATGAGCAGTTCTTC
CDR3 protein: CASTRLAGGYNEQFF
D gene: TRBD2
J gene: TRBJ2-1
V gene: TRBV5-6
clone size: few

CDR3 DNA: TGCGCCAGCAGCCGGAGGCGGGACGTAAAGACCCAGTACTTC
CDR3 protein: CASSRRRDVKTQYF
D gene: NA
J gene: TRBJ2-5
V gene: TRBV5-1
clone size: NA

CDR3 DNA: TGCGCCAGCAGCCAAGATCGGGACAGGGGGTACAATGAGCAGTTCTTC
CDR3 protein: CASSQDRDRGYNEQFF
D gene: TRBD1
J gene: TRBJ2-1
V gene: TRBV4-1
clone size: NA

CDR3 DNA: TGTGCCAGCAGCAAGCTCACTAGCGGGGGGCCCTACAATGAGCAGTTCTTC
CDR3 protein: CASSKLTSGGPYNEQFF
D gene: TRBD2
J gene: TRBJ2-1
V gene: TRBV11-2
clone size: few

CDR3 DNA: TGCGCCAGCAGCCAACCTCTAGCGGGGAGCTCCTACAATGAGCAGTTCTTC
CDR3 protein: CASSQPLAGSSYNEQFF
D gene: TRBD2
J gene: TRBJ2-1
V gene: TRBV4-1
clone size: few

CDR3 DNA: TGTGCCAGTAGTATCGCCGGAGGGGCGAACCTCGCTTCACCCCTCCACTTT
CDR3 protein: CASSIAGGANLASPLHF
D gene: NA
J gene: TRBJ1-6
V gene: TRBV19
clone size: few

CDR3 DNA: TGTGCCAGCAGCGCACTAGCCTATCCCCAAGAGACCCAGTACTTC
CDR3 protein: CASSALAYPQETQYF
D gene: NA
J gene: TRBJ2-5
V gene: TRBV5-4
clone size: NA

CDR3 DNA: TGTGCCAGCAGCGGAGCTTCGGGGGGCGACTATGGCTACACCTTC
CDR3 protein: CASSGASGGDYGYTF
D gene: NA
J gene: TRBJ1-2
V gene: TRBV7-2
clone size: few

CDR3 DNA: TGTGCCAGCTCACCGAGGGAGGTAGAGACCCAGTACTTC
CDR3 protein: CASSPREVETQYF
D gene: NA
J gene: TRBJ2-5
V gene: TRBV18
clone size: many

CDR3 DNA: TGTGCCAGCAGTTTAAGGGGGGGCTCCGCCTACGAGCAGTACTTC
CDR3 protein: CASSLRGGSAYEQYF
D gene: NA
J gene: TRBJ2-7
V gene: TRBV2
clone size: NA

CDR3 DNA: TGTGCCAGTTCCCGGGACAGGCTCTACGAGCAGTACTTC
CDR3 protein: CASSRDRLYEQYF
D gene: TRBD1
J gene: TRBJ2-7
V gene: TRBV27
clone size: NA

CDR3 DNA: TGTGCCAGCTCACTAGGGGCGGGGAATGAAAAACTGTTTTTT
CDR3 protein: CASSLGAGNEKLFF
D gene: NA
J gene: TRBJ1-4
V gene: TRBV18
clone size: NA

CDR3 DNA: TGTGCCAGTAGTATCGGAGTTGATCAGCCCCAGCATTTT
CDR3 protein: CASSIGVDQPQHF
D gene: NA
J gene: TRBJ1-5
V gene: TRBV19
clone size: few

CDR3 DNA: TGTGCCAGCAGCCCTTGGACTAGCATCACAGATACGCAGTATTTT
CDR3 protein: CASSPWTSITDTQYF
D gene: TRBD2
J gene: TRBJ2-3
V gene: TRBV7-7
clone size: NA

CDR3 DNA: TGTGCCAGCAGCAGGGACAGGACGAACACTGAAGCTTTCTTT
CDR3 protein: CASSRDRTNTEAFF
D gene: TRBD1
J gene: TRBJ1-1
V gene: TRBV6-5
clone size: NA